The rows below give T cell receptor beta chains drawn from one sample of a study of control samples from healthy donors and cancer patients. This table comes from immunoSEQ multiplex PCR, and its TCRdb copy is limited to in-frame clones, with some not included. The data contain fewer than 120,000 clones, more than 75% of them singletons. Material: PBMCs. The receptors derive from a woman aged 60-75 years with lung cancer. Both conserved end residues are part of each CDR3. The D gene is left open where the match is weak. Size is stated for part of the rows, as once, few or many counts, or as a class when the clone is expanded.

abundance	v_gene	j_gene	d_gene	CDR3aa	CDR3nt
.	TRBV6-5	TRBJ1-1	.	CASSYSRAGNTEAFF	TGTGCCAGCAGTTACTCGAGGGCGGGGAACACTGAAGCTTTCTTT
.	TRBV6-2/TRBV6-3	TRBJ2-7	.	CASSYDSEQYF	TGTGCCAGCAGTTACGACAGCGAGCAGTACTTC
.	TRBV19	TRBJ1-5	.	CASSIDPRTDLNPQHF	TGTGCCAGTAGTATAGATCCGCGGACAGACCTGAATCCCCAGCATTTT
.	TRBV7-9	TRBJ2-1	.	CASSLIFQEQFF	TGTGCCAGCAGCTTAATCTTCCAGGAGCAGTTCTTC
.	TRBV27	TRBJ2-1	TRBD1	CASSTPGQGTRFYNEQFF	TGTGCCAGCAGTACCCCGGGACAGGGGACGCGGTTTTACAATGAGCAGTTCTTC
.	TRBV25-1	TRBJ1-4	TRBD1	CASSESGRGTGNEKLFF	TGTGCCAGCAGTGAATCTGGGCGGGGGACAGGGAATGAAAAACTGTTTTTT
.	TRBV10-3	TRBJ2-3	TRBD2	CAISESKASGSSTDTQYF	TGTGCCATCAGTGAGTCGAAGGCTAGCGGGAGTAGCACAGATACGCAGTATTTT
.	TRBV12-3/TRBV12-4	TRBJ2-1	.	CASSSDNANEQFF	TGTGCCAGCAGTAGCGATAATGCGAATGAGCAGTTCTTC
.	TRBV30	TRBJ2-7	.	CAWSMLLREQYF	TGTGCCTGGAGTATGCTGCTTCGCGAGCAGTACTTC
once	TRBV3-1/TRBV3-2	TRBJ1-2	.	CASSMGNYGYTF	TGTGCCAGCAGCATGGGGAATTATGGCTACACCTTC
.	TRBV12-5	TRBJ2-2	.	CASRGPRAGELFF	TGTGCTAGTCGGGGACCCCGGGCCGGGGAGCTGTTTTTT
.	TRBV4-3	TRBJ2-7	.	CASSQDGGGRISYEQYF	TGCGCCAGCAGCCAAGATGGAGGAGGGCGGATTTCCTACGAGCAGTACTTC
.	TRBV30	TRBJ2-3	.	CAWSVLEGWGTDTQYF	TGTGCCTGGAGTGTACTGGAGGGTTGGGGCACAGATACGCAGTATTTT
.	TRBV5-6	TRBJ2-7	.	CASSLEGGSYEQYF	TGTGCCAGCAGCTTGGAGGGGGGATCATACGAGCAGTACTTC
.	TRBV5-5	TRBJ2-7	.	CASSLDMWGAYEQYF	TGTGCCAGCAGCTTGGATATGTGGGGTGCCTACGAGCAGTACTTC
.	TRBV3-1/TRBV3-2	TRBJ2-7	.	CASSQDTVWGNEQYF	TGTGCCAGCAGCCAAGATACGGTATGGGGGAACGAGCAGTACTTC
.	TRBV19	TRBJ1-2	TRBD1	CASSIGQGEADGYTF	TGTGCCAGTAGTATAGGACAGGGAGAGGCGGATGGCTACACCTTC
few	TRBV24-1	TRBJ2-3	.	CATSTAGGTDTQYF	TGTGCCACCAGTACAGCTGGGGGCACAGATACGCAGTATTTT
.	TRBV5-1	TRBJ2-7	TRBD1	CASSPRGGDRGDHEQYF	TGCGCCAGCAGCCCCAGAGGAGGGGACAGGGGTGATCACGAGCAGTACTTC
.	TRBV27	TRBJ2-5	TRBD1	CASSLPDLGTGTNQETQYF	TGTGCCAGCAGTTTACCCGACCTCGGGACAGGGACGAACCAAGAGACCCAGTACTTC
.	TRBV6-5	TRBJ2-1	TRBD2	CASRRRTSGYNEQFF	TGTGCCAGCAGGCGTAGGACTAGCGGTTACAATGAGCAGTTCTTC
.	TRBV11-3	TRBJ1-1	.	CASSLDRRREAFF	TGTGCCAGCAGCTTAGATCGACGCCGTGAAGCTTTCTTT
.	TRBV7-2	TRBJ2-5	.	CASSLVGGETQYF	TGTGCCAGCAGCTTAGTAGGTGGAGAGACCCAGTACTTC
.	TRBV30	TRBJ1-6	.	CAWSVGGFNNSPLHF	TGTGCCTGGAGTGTAGGGGGGTTCAATAATTCACCCCTCCACTTT
.	TRBV7-9	TRBJ2-3	TRBD1	CASSPRGPDTQYF	TGTGCCAGCAGCCCTAGGGGGCCAGATACGCAGTATTTT
.	TRBV7-2	TRBJ2-1	TRBD1	CASSQTGHEQFF	TGTGCCAGCAGCCAGACAGGGCATGAGCAGTTCTTC
.	TRBV6-5	TRBJ2-7	TRBD2	CASSKTSGTYEQYF	TGTGCCAGCAGTAAGACTAGCGGGACCTACGAGCAGTACTTC
.	TRBV27	TRBJ1-1	.	CASSLSVYRQRDTEAFF	TGTGCCAGCAGTTTATCAGTCTACCGTCAAAGGGACACTGAAGCTTTCTTT
.	TRBV2	TRBJ1-4	.	CASSGQLNEKLFF	TGTGCCAGCAGTGGACAGCTGAATGAAAAACTGTTTTTT
.	TRBV7-2	TRBJ2-1	TRBD1	CASSPPGGSYNEQFF	TGTGCCAGCAGCCCTCCAGGGGGATCCTACAATGAGCAGTTCTTC
.	TRBV19	TRBJ1-2	.	CASSPQGGGNYGYTF	TGTGCCAGTAGTCCCCAAGGCGGGGGTAACTATGGCTACACCTTC
.	TRBV25-1	TRBJ1-6	.	CASRDPGNNSPLHF	TGTGCCAGCAGGGACCCCGGCAATAATTCACCCCTCCACTTT
.	TRBV7-8	TRBJ2-2	TRBD1	CASSLTRDSANTGELFF	TGTGCCAGCAGCCTCACTCGGGACAGTGCGAACACCGGGGAGCTGTTTTTT
.	TRBV6-5	TRBJ1-1	TRBD1	CASSLQGDTEAFF	TGTGCCAGCAGCTTACAGGGGGACACTGAAGCTTTCTTT
.	TRBV12-3/TRBV12-4	TRBJ1-2	.	CASSLGRVYGYTF	TGTGCCAGCAGCCTAGGACGGGTCTATGGCTACACCTTC
.	TRBV9	TRBJ1-6	.	CASSVSGGRDNSPLHF	TGTGCCAGCAGCGTTAGCGGGGGGCGGGATAATTCACCCCTCCACTTT
few	TRBV24-1	TRBJ2-2	.	CATSDPNTGELFF	TGTGCCACCTCTGACCCGAACACCGGGGAGCTGTTTTTT
.	TRBV5-4	TRBJ2-1	TRBD2	CASSSGTSSYNEQFF	TGTGCCAGCAGCTCTGGGACTAGCTCCTACAATGAGCAGTTCTTC
.	TRBV5-1	TRBJ1-4	.	CASSLVGHDEKLFF	TGCGCCAGCAGCTTGGTGGGGCACGATGAAAAACTGTTTTTT
.	TRBV19	TRBJ1-1	.	CASTPGWTEAFF	TGTGCCAGTACCCCTGGCTGGACAGAAGCTTTCTTT
.	TRBV12-3/TRBV12-4	TRBJ1-3	.	CAGKTGSGNTIYF	TGTGCCGGTAAAACAGGCTCTGGAAACACCATATATTTT